This passage covers 12 T cell receptor beta chains from one sample sequenced in a study of T cell responses to AZD1222 COVID-19 vaccine. The method was immunoSEQ multiplex PCR; TCRdb's version includes in-frame clones alone and lacks a portion of them. Of around 160,000 clones detected, roughly four fifths appear once; the ten largest clones hold less than 5%. Sequenced material: peripheral blood, taken on day 0 of MenACWY control vaccination. These receptors were collected from an adult in good health.

The genes are TRBV14 and TRBJ1-1; D gene unclear. This CDR3 comprises 15 residues. V lost 2 bases and J 0 bases, leaving 10 bases between the germline ends. Germline V lookup: CDR1 SGHDN, CDR2 FVKESK. The CDR3 spells CASSQWEALNTEAFF. For the CDR3, the DNA is TGTGCCAGCAGCCAATGGGAAGCACTGAACACTGAAGCTTTCTTT.

This chain connects TRBV18 to TRBJ1-1; D is unresolved. Germline lookup yields CDR1 KGHSH and CDR2 LQKENI. The CDR3 is 15 residues long. V was cut by 2 bases and J by 4 bases, with 14 bases left in between. The CDR3 spells CASSPSIVAGTEAFF. CDR3 in DNA: TGTGCCAGCTCACCATCCATCGTCGCGGGCACTGAAGCTTTCTTT.

This chain's CDR3 is CASTRDRGPEKLFF. CDR3 bases: TGTGCCAGCACCCGGGACAGGGGGCCTGAAAAACTGTTTTTT. This chain joins TRBV2 and TRBJ1-4, with TRBD1 matching 12 bases. The CDR3 length is 14 residues. V was pared by 7 bases and J by 7 bases, with 4 bases of the junction left unmatched. The V gene's germline CDR1 is SNHLY and CDR2 FYNNEI. Variable domain in full (rest from reference TRBV2 and TRBJ1-4): EPEVTQTPSHQVTQMGQEVILRCVPISNHLYFYWYRQILGQKVEFLVSFYNNEISEKSEIFDDQFSVERPDGSNFTLKIRSTKLEDSAMYFCASTRDRGPEKLFFGSGTQLSVL.

The V and J genes are TRBV21-1 and TRBJ1-5. TRBV21-1 is a pseudogene segment. CDR3 length: 15 amino acids. CDR3 region: CASSHFARAGQPQHF. The CDR3 DNA sequence: TGTGCCAGCAGCCATTTCGCCAGGGCGGGTCAGCCCCAGCATTTT.

J is TRBJ1-6 and V is TRBV5-1; 7 bases align to TRBD1. This CDR3 has 14 residues. Germline values: CDR1 SGHRS, CDR2 YFSETQ. The J segment lost 10 bases and the V segment lost 4 bases, leaving 8 bases of the junction unmatched. CDR3 loop: CASSAGQGGSPLHF. In nucleotides, the CDR3 is TGCGCCAGCAGCGCGGGGCAGGGGGGATCACCCCTCCACTTT.

The rearrangement links TRBV18 to TRBJ2-7; tentatively, D is TRBD2 (6 bases). V was shortened by 5 bases and J by 4 bases, with 9 bases between the two germline ends. This CDR3 is 12 amino acids long. Looked up from germline, CDR1 is KGHSH and CDR2 is LQKENI. For the CDR3, the DNA is TGTGCCAGCTCAAAGGAGGGATACGAGCAGTACTTC. Amino acid sequence: CASSKEGYEQYF. Full variable domain (outside the CDR3, taken from reference TRBV18 and TRBJ2-7): NAGVMQNPRHLVRRRGQEARLRCSPMKGHSHVYWYRQLPEEGLKFMVYLQKENIIDESGMPKERFSAEFPKEGPSILRIQQVVRGDSAAYFCASSKEGYEQYFGPGTRLTVT.

This chain links TRBV7-9 with TRBJ2-5, with 7 bases matching TRBD1. V was pared by 5 bases and J by 3 bases, with 9 bases of the junction left unmatched. Germline assignment: CDR1 SEHNR and CDR2 FQNEAQ (reference sequence). The CDR3 is 15 residues long. CDR3: CASSTGTVIEETQYF. For the CDR3, the DNA is TGTGCCAGCAGCACCGGGACAGTTATCGAAGAGACCCAGTACTTC.

V is TRBV4-1 and J is TRBJ1-1; the match to TRBD1 covers 9 bases. V shed 4 bases, J shed 6 bases, and the junction held 12 bases outside the gene matches. Per germline, CDR1 MGHRA and CDR2 YSYEKL. This CDR3 has 16 amino acids. CDR3 sequence (DNA): TGCGCCAGCAGCCCCCCGCCGGGACAGGGACCCTCTGAAGCTTTCTTT. Translated: CASSPPPGQGPSEAFF.

This clone was counted a few times. The gene calls are TRBV6-5 and TRBJ2-2; unclear D gene. In germline, CDR1 is MNHEY, CDR2 SVGAGI. Trimming stripped 4 bases from V and 7 bases from J, with 13 bases between. This CDR3 is 14 amino acids long. The CDR3 region has the DNA TGTGCCAGCAGTTCCCCTGGGGTGATCGGGGAGCTGTTTTTT. It encodes CASSSPGVIGELFF.

The chain couples TRBV7-3 to TRBJ2-1; 9 bases map to TRBD2. Germline V CDR1 and CDR2: SGHTA, FQGTGA. V shed 5 bases, J shed 8 bases, and the junction held 10 bases outside the gene matches. The CDR3 loop spans 15 amino acids. The DNA of the CDR3 is TGTGCCAGCAGCGTTAGCGGGGGTATAAGGGATGAGCAGTTCTTC. It is translated as CASSVSGGIRDEQFF.

The chain links TRBV29-1 to TRBJ2-5; 12 bases match TRBD1. Germline loops: CDR1 SQVTM, CDR2 ANQGSEA. J lost 3 bases, V lost 5 bases, and 4 bases had no gene match. CDR3 length: 14 amino acids. CDR3 bases: TGCAGCGTTACCGGGACAGGGGGCAAAGAGACCCAGTACTTC. This encodes CSVTGTGGKETQYF.

This chain uses TRBV9 with TRBJ2-4, with D unclear. Germline V gene lookup returns CDR1 SGDLS and CDR2 YYNGEE. This CDR3 spans 13 amino acids. The V and J ends lost 0 bases and 3 bases respectively, with 4 bases between them. CDR3: CASSVGGKNIQYF. In DNA form, the CDR3 reads TGTGCCAGCAGCGTAGGAGGCAAAAACATTCAGTACTTC.